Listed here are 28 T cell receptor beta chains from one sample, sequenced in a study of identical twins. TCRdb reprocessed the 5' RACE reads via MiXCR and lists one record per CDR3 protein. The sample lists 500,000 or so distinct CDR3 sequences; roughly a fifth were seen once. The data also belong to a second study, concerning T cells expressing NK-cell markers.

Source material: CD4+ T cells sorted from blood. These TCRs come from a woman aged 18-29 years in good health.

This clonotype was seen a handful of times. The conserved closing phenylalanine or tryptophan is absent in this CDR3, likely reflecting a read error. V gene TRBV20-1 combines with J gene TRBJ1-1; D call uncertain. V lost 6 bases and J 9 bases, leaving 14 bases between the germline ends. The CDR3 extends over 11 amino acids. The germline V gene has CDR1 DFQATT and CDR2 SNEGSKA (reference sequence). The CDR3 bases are TGCAGTGCGTTCCCCGGGGTAAAAGCTTTCCTT. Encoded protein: CSAFPGVKAFL.

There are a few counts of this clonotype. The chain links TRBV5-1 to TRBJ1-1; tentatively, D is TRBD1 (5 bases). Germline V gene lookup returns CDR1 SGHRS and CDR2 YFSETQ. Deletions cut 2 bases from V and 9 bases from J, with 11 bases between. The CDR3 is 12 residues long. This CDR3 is CASSLRTDKAFF. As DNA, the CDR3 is TGCGCCAGCAGCTTAAGGACGGACAAAGCTTTCTTT.

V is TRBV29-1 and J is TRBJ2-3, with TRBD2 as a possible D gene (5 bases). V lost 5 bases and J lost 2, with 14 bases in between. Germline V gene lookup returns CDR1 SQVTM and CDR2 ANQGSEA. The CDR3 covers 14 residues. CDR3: CSVKRSGLTDTQYF. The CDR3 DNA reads TGCAGCGTTAAGAGAAGCGGACTCACAGATACGCAGTATTTT.

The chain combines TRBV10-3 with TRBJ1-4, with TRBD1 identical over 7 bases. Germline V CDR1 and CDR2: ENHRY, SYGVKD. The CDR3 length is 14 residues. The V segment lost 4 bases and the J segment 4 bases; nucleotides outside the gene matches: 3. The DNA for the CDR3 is TGTGCCATCAGTGGACAGGGCTTTAATGAAAAACTGTTTTTT. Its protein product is CAISGQGFNEKLFF.

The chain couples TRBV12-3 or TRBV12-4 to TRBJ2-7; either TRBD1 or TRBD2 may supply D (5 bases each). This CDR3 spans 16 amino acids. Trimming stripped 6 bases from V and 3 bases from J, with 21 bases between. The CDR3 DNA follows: TGTGCCAGCAGCCGGGACCCAAAGAGGAATCGCTACGAGCAGTACTTC. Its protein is CASSRDPKRNRYEQYF.

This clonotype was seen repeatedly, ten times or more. The CDR3 DNA reads as TGCGCCAGTCGAACAGGGAATAAGGGTGAGCAGTTCTTC. It is translated as CASRTGNKGEQFF. The gene calls are TRBV5-1 and TRBJ2-1; tentatively, D is TRBD1 (6 bases). From germline, CDR1 is SGHRS and CDR2 YFSETQ. The CDR3 runs 13 residues. The germline V and J ends were trimmed by 8 bases and 9 bases, with 18 bases remaining between them. Using reference TRBV5-1 and TRBJ2-1 for the parts outside the CDR3, the full variable domain is KAGVTQTPRYLIKTRGQQVTLSCSPISGHRSVSWYQQTPGQGLQFLFEYFSETQRNKGNFPGRFSGRQFSNSRSEMNVSTLELGDSALYLCASRTGNKGEQFFGPGTRLTVL.

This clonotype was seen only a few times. CDR3 nucleotide sequence: TGTGCCAGCAGCGTCGGGACTAGCGGGGGGGCGACCGAGCAGTACTTC. Translating it yields CASSVGTSGGATEQYF. The chain employs TRBV9 and TRBJ2-7; TRBD2 aligns across 16 bases. CDR1 is SGDLS, CDR2 YYNGEE, per germline. The CDR3 loop spans 16 amino acids. The J segment lost 6 bases and the V segment lost 2 bases, leaving 5 bases of the junction unmatched.

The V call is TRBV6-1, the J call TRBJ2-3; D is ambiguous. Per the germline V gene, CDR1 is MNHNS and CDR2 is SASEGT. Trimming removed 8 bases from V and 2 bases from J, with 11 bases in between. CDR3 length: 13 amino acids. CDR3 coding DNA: TGTGCCAGCTGGTCGGCCAACACAGATACGCAGTATTTT. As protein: CASWSANTDTQYF.

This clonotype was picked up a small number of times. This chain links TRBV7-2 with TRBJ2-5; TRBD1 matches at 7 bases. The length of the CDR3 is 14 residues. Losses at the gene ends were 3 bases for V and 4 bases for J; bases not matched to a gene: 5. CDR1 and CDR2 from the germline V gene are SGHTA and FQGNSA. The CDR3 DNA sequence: TGTGCCAGCAGCTTGAGCAGGGGGTTAGAGACCCAGTACTTC. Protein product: CASSLSRGLETQYF.

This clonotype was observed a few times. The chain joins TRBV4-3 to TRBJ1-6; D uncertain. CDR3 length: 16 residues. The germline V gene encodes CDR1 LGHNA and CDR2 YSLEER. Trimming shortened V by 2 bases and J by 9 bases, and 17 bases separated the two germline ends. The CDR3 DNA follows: TGCGCCAGCAGCCAAACCGGGTTCCCACGGAGTTCACCCCTCCACTTT. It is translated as CASSQTGFPRSSPLHF.

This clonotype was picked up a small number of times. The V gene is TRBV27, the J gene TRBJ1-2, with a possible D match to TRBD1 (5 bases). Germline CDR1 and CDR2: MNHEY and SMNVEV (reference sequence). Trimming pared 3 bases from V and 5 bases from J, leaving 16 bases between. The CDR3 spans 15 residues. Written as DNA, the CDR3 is TGTGCCAGCAGTTTGAAGGTCGTGGGGGGTTATGGCTACACCTTC. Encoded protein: CASSLKVVGGYGYTF.

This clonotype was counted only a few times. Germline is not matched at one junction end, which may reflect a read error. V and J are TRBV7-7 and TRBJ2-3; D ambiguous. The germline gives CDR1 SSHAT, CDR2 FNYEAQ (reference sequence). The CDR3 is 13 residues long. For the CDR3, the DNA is TGTGCTAGCAGCTTGGGATACACAGATACGCAGTATTTT. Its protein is CASSLGYTDTQYF.

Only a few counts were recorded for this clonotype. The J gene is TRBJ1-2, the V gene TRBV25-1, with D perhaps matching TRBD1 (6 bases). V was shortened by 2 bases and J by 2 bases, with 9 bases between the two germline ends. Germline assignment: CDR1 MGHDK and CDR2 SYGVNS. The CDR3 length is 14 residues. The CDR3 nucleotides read TGTGCCAGCAGTGAACCCACAGGGAACTATGGCTACACCTTC. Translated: CASSEPTGNYGYTF.

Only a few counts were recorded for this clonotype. The CDR3, as DNA: TGTGCCAGCAGCCACTTGGGGGATCACTCCTACAATGAGCAGTTCTTC. Encoded protein: CASSHLGDHSYNEQFF. V is TRBV11-2 and J is TRBJ2-1; either TRBD1 or TRBD2 may supply D (5 bases each). The V end was cut by 5 bases, the J end by 0 bases, with 14 bases between. The CDR3 runs to 16 residues. Germline CDR1 is SGHAT and CDR2 is FQNNGV.

Here the CDR3 reads CSATRTATDTQYF. As DNA, the CDR3 is TGCAGTGCTACCCGGACAGCCACAGATACGCAGTATTTT. The gene calls are TRBV20-1 and TRBJ2-3, with D perhaps matching TRBD1 (6 bases). V was clipped by 4 bases and J by 2 bases, with 10 bases between them. Germline-derived CDR1 and CDR2 are DFQATT and SNEGSKA (reference sequence). The CDR3 sequence is 13 residues long.

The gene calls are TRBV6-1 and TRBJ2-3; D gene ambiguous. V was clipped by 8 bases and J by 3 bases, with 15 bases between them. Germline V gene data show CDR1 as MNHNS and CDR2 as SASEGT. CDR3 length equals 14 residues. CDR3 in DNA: TGTGCCAGCGGTCGGGCTACCACGACAGATACGCAGTATTTT. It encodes CASGRATTTDTQYF.

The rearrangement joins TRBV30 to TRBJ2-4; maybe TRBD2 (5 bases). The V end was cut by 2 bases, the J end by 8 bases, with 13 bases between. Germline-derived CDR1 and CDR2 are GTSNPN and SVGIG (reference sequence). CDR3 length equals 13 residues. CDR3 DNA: TGTGCCTGGAGTCGGGTTGAGGGAGACATTCAGTACTTC. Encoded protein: CAWSRVEGDIQYF.

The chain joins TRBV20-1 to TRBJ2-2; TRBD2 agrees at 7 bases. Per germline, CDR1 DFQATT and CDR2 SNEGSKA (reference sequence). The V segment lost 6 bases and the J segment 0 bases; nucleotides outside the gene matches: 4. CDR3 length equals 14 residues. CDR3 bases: TGCAGTGCCTTACGGGGGGCGAACACCGGGGAGCTGTTTTTT. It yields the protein CSALRGANTGELFF.

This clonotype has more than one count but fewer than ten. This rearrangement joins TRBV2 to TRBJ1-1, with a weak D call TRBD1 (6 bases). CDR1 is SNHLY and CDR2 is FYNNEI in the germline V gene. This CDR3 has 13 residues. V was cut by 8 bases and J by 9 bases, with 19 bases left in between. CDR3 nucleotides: TGTGCCAGCTCGAAGGAAGGGGGTTCTAAAGCTTTCTTT. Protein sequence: CASSKEGGSKAFF.

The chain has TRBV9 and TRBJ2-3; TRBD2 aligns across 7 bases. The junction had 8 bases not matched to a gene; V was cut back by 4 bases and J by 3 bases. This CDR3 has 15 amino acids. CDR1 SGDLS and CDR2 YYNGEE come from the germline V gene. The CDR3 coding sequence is TGTGCCAGCAGCCCTCGAGCGGGGAGAACAGATACGCAGTATTTT. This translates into CASSPRAGRTDTQYF.

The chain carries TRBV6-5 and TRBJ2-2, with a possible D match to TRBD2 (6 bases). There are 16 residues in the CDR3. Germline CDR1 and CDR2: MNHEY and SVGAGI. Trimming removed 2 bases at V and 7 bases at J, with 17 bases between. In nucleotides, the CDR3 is TGTGCCAGCAGTTACAATCATGCGGGATCGGTCGGGGAGCTGTTTTTT. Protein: CASSYNHAGSVGELFF.

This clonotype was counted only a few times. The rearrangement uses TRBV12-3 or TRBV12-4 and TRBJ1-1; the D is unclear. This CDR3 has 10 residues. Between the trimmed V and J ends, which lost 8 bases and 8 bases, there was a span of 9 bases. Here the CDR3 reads CASGLAEAFF. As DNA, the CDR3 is TGTGCCAGCGGACTTGCGGAAGCTTTCTTT.

The CDR3 loop is CASGRPGATQYF. The CDR3 DNA follows: TGTGCCAGCGGAAGACCAGGCGCGACCCAGTACTTC. The V and J genes are TRBV27 and TRBJ2-5; D remains unclear. The germline V gene encodes CDR1 MNHEY and CDR2 SMNVEV (reference sequence). Between the trimmed V and J ends, which lost 8 bases and 7 bases, there was a span of 14 bases. The CDR3 consists of 12 residues.

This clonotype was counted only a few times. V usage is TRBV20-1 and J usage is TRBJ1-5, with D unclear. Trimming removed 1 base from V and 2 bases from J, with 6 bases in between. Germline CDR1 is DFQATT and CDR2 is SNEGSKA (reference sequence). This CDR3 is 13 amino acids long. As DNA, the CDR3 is TGCAGTGCTAGAGGAGGTGGCAATCAGCCCCAGCATTTT. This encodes CSARGGGNQPQHF.

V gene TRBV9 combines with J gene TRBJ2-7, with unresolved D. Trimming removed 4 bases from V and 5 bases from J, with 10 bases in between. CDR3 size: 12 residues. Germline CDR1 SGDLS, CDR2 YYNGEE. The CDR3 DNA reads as TGTGCCAGCAGCAATGATAGGCACGAGCAGTACTTC. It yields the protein CASSNDRHEQYF.

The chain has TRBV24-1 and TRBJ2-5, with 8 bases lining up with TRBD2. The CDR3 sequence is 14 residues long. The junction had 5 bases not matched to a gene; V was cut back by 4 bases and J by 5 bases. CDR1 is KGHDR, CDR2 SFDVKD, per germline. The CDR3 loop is CATSESGREETQYF. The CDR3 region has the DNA TGTGCCACCAGTGAGAGCGGGAGAGAGGAGACCCAGTACTTC.

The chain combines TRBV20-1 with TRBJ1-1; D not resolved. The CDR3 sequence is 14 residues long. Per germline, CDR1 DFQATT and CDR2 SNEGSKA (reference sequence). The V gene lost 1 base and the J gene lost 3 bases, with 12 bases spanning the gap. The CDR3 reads CSARGADSYTEAFF. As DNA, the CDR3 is TGCAGTGCTAGAGGGGCTGATTCGTACACTGAAGCTTTCTTT.

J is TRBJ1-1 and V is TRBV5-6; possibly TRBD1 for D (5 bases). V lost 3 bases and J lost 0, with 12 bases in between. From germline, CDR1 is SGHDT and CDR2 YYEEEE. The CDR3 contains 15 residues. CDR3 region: CASSSRGGLNTEAFF. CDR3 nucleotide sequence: TGTGCCAGCAGCTCTCGGGGGGGGTTGAACACTGAAGCTTTCTTT.